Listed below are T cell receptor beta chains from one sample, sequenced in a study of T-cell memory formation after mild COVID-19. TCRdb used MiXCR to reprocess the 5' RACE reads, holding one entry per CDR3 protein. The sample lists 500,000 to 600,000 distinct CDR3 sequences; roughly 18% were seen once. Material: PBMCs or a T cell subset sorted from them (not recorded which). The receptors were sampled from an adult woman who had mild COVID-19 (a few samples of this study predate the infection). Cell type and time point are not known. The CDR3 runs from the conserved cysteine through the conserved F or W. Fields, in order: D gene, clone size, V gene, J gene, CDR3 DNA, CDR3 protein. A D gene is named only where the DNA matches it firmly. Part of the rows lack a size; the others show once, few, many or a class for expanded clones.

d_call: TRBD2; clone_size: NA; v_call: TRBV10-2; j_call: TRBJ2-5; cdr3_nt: TGCGCCAGCAGTGAGGTCGGGACTATCCAAGAGACCCAGCACTTC; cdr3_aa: CASSEVGTIQETQHF
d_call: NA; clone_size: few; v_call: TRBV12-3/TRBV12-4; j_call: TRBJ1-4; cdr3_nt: TGTGCCAGCAGTTTAGCGCAGTACGGGGGACTTGAAAAACTGTTTTTT; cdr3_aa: CASSLAQYGGLEKLFF
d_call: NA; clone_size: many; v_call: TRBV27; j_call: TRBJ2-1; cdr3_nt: TGTGCCAGCAGTTTATATCGAGCGGAGAGCTCCTACAATGAGCAGTTCTTC; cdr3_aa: CASSLYRAESSYNEQFF
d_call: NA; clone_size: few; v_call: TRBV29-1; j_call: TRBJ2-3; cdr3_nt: TGCAGCGTTGAGGGAACGAACACGCAGTATTTT; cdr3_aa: CSVEGTNTQYF
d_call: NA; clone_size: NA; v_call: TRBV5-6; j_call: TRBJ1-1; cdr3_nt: TGTGCCAGCAGCTTGGGCAGCACTGAAGCTTTCTTT; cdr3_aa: CASSLGSTEAFF
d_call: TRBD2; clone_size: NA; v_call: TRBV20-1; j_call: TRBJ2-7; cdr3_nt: TGCAGTGCTAGAGATCAGGGCGGGGGGCCCTACGAGCAGTACTTC; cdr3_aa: CSARDQGGGPYEQYF
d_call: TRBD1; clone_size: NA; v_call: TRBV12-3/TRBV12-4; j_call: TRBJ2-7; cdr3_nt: TGTGCCAGCACTCGGACAGGGAAACCTTACGAGCAGTACTTC; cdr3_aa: CASTRTGKPYEQYF
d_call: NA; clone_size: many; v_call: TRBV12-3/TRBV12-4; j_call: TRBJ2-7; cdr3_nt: TGTGCCAGCAGACTCCGGGACGCAGGGCAGTACTTC; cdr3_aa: CASRLRDAGQYF
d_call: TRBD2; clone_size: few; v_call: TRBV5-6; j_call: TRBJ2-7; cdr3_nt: TGTGCCAGCAGACCAGCTTCGAGGACTAGCTCCTACGAGCAGTACTTC; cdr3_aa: CASRPASRTSSYEQYF
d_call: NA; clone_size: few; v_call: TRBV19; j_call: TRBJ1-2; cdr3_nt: TGTGCCCCCCCCAGCGGAGGTAACTATGGCTACACCTTC; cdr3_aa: CAPPSGGNYGYTF
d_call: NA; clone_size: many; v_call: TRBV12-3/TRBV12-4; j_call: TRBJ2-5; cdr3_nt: TGTGCCAGCAGTTTAGCGCTCGTTGGACTGAGCGGCCCGGGGGAGACCCAGTACTTC; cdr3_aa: CASSLALVGLSGPGETQYF
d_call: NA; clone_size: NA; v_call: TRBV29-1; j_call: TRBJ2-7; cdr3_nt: TGCAGCGTTTTATCCGGACGGGAAAACGAGCAGTACTTC; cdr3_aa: CSVLSGRENEQYF
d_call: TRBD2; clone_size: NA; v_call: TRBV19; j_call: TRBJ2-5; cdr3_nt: TGTGCCAGTAGTATAGCACCGCGGGGGACTAGCGGGACCTACCAAGAGACCCAGTACTTC; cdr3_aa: CASSIAPRGTSGTYQETQYF
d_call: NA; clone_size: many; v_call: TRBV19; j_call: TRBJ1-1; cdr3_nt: TGTGCCAGTATCAAACAGGGCACTGAAGCTTTCTTT; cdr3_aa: CASIKQGTEAFF
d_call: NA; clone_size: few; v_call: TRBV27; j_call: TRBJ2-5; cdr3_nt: TGTGCCAGCAGTCCTCCCGGGAGCTCCGGGGAGACCCAGTACTTC; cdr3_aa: CASSPPGSSGETQYF
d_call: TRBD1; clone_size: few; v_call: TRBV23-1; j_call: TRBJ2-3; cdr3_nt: TGCGCCAGCAGTCACCCCGGGACAGGGGGAGATACGCAGTATTTT; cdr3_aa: CASSHPGTGGDTQYF
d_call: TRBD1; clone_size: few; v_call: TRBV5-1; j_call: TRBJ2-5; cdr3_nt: TGCGCCAGCAAGAGACAGGGGGCGGAGGTAGAGACCCAGTACTTC; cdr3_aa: CASKRQGAEVETQYF
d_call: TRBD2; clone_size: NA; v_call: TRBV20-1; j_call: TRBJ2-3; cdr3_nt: TGCAGTGCTAGAGAACTAGCGGGAGGACAAGATACGCAGTATTTT; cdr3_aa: CSARELAGGQDTQYF
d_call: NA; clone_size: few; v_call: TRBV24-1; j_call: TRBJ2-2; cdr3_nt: TGTGCCACCAGTGGCTCACTAGGACGCCCGGGACCTCGTGATGCCGGGGAGCTGTTTTTT; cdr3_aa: CATSGSLGRPGPRDAGELFF
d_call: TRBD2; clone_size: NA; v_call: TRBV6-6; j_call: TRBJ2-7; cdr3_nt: TGTGCCAGCAGCTGGGGACTAGCGGGAGCCTACGAGCAGTACTTC; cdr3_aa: CASSWGLAGAYEQYF
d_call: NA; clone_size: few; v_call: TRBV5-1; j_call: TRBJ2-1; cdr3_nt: TGCGCCAGCAGCTTGGACGGGGATTTCAATGAGCAGTTCTTC; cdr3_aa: CASSLDGDFNEQFF
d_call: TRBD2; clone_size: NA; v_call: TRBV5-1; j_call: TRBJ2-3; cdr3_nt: TGCGCCAGCAGTGGTAGTCTTTCTAGCGGGGATACGCAGTATTTT; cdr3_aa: CASSGSLSSGDTQYF
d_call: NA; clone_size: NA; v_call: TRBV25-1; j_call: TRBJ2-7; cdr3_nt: TGTGCCAGCAAATGGGGGATCGAGCAGTACTTC; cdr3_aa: CASKWGIEQYF
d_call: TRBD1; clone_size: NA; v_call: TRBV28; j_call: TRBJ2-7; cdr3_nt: TGTGCCAGCAGTTTCGGGGACAGGGGCTACGAGCAGTACTTC; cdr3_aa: CASSFGDRGYEQYF
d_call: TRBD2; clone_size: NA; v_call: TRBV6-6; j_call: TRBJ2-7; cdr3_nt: TGTGCCAGCAGTCGAGTACTAGCGGGGGATTACGAGCAGTACTTC; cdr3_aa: CASSRVLAGDYEQYF
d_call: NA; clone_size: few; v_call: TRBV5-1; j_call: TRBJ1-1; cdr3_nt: TGCGCCAGCAGCGCCTCGCCGACAGGCGCCATGAACACTGAAGCTTTCTTT; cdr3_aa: CASSASPTGAMNTEAFF
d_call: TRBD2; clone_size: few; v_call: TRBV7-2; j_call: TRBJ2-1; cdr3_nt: TGTGCCAGCAGCTCAATGAGGGCTAGCGGGAGCGAGAGGTCCTACAATGAGCAGTTCTTC; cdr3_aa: CASSSMRASGSERSYNEQFF
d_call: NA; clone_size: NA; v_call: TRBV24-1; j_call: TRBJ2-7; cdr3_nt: TGTGCCACCAGTGAGACTTTGGGGTACGAGCAGTACTTC; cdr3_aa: CATSETLGYEQYF
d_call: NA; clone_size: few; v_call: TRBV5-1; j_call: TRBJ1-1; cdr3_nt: TGCGCCAGCAGCTTGGGTTCCAACGCTGAAGCTTTCTTT; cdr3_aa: CASSLGSNAEAFF
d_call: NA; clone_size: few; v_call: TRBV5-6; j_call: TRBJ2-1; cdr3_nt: TGTGCCAGCAGCTACCCAGGGTTTCCCTCCTACAATGAGCAGTTCTTC; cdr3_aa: CASSYPGFPSYNEQFF
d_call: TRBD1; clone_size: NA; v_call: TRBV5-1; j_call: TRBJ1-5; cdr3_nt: TGCGCCAGCAGACCCGGACAGGGGGGCAATCAGCCCCAGCATTTT; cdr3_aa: CASRPGQGGNQPQHF
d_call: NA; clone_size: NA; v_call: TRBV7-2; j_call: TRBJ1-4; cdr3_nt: TGTGCCAGCAGCCGCTCGGCGGCCTCGAATGAAAAACTGTTTTTT; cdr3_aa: CASSRSAASNEKLFF
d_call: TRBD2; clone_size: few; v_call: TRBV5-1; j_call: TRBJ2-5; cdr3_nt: TGCGCCAGCAGCTCCACTAGCGGGGAAGAGACCCAGTACTTC; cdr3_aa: CASSSTSGEETQYF
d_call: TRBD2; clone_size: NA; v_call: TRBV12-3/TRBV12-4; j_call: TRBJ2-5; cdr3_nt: TGTGCCAGCCGGACTAGCGGGGGATCAGTAGAGACCCAGTACTTC; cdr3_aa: CASRTSGGSVETQYF
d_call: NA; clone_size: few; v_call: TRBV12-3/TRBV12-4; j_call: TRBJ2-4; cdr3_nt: TGTGCCAGCAGCCCCTTGACTGGGGTGGCCAAAAACATTCAGTACTTC; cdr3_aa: CASSPLTGVAKNIQYF
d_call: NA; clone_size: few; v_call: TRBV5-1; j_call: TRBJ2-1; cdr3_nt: TGCGCCAGCACCCTGAGGGGGGGCAATGAGCAGTTCTTC; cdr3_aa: CASTLRGGNEQFF
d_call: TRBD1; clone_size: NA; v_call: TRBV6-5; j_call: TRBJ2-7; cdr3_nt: TGTGCCAGCAGCGCCCCCGGACAGGGGTCCTACGAGCAGTACTTC; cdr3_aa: CASSAPGQGSYEQYF
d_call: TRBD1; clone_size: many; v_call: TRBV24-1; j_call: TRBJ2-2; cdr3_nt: TGTGCCTCCGGCTGGGGACAGATGAACACCGGGGAGCTGTTTTTT; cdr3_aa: CASGWGQMNTGELFF
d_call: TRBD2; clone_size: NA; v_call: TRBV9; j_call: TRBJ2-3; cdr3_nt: TGTGCCAGCAGCGTAGGCACTAGCGGGAGTATGGATACGCAGTATTTT; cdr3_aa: CASSVGTSGSMDTQYF
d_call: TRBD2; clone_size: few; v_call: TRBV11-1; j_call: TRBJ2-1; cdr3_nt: TGTGCCAGCAGCTTCCTAGCGGGAGCTTTGTTCTTC; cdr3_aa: CASSFLAGALFF
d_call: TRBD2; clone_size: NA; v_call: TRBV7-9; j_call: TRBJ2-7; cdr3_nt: TGTGCCAGCAGCTTAAGCCCTAGCGGGAGTTCGTACGAGCAGTACTTC; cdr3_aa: CASSLSPSGSSYEQYF